This T cell receptor (beta chain) was identified during a study of cytomegalovirus exposure and HLA in healthy donors. Background on the study: Out of 150 million to 200 million T cells, an earlier analysis found over 90 million unique TCR beta sequences in total.

Of note for this clone: Its cognate antigen is unknown.

Germline V gives CDR1 LGHNA, CDR2 YSLEER. With V trimmed by 1 base and J by 5 bases, 8 bases remained unmatched. The CDR3 sequence is 16 residues long. Primers for the PCR totalled 60 Vbeta and 13 Jbeta. Produced via immunoSEQ multiplex PCR; TCRdb's table is partial and in-frame only. In the table there are under 200,000 clones, around 85% of which are singletons. Study results and caveats: Later genetic work tied a missense DCLRE1C variant to beta-chain V and J trimming.

This sequence was found in a human donor in good health. V usage is TRBV4-3 and J usage is TRBJ2-5; 9 positions match TRBD1. Sequencing was done on a sample of PBMCs. The CDR3 DNA sequence: TGCGCCAGCAGCCAAGGCTACAGGGGGCGCGCGGAGACCCAGTACTTC. Encoded protein: CASSQGYRGRAETQYF.